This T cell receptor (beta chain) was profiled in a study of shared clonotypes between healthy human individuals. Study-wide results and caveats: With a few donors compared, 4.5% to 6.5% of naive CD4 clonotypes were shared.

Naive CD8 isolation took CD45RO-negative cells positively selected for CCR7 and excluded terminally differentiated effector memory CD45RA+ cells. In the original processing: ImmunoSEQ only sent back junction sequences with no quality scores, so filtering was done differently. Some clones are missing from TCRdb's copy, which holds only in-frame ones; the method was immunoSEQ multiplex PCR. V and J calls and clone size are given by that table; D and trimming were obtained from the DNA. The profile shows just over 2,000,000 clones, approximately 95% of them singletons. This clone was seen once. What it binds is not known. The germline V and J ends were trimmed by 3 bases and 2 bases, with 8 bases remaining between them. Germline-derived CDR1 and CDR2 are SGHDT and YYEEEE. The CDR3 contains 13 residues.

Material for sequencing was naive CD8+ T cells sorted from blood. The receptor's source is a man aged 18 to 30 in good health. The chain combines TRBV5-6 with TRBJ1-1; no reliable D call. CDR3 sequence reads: CASSSGINTEAFF. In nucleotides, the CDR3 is TGTGCCAGCAGCTCCGGGATTAACACTGAAGCTTTCTTT.